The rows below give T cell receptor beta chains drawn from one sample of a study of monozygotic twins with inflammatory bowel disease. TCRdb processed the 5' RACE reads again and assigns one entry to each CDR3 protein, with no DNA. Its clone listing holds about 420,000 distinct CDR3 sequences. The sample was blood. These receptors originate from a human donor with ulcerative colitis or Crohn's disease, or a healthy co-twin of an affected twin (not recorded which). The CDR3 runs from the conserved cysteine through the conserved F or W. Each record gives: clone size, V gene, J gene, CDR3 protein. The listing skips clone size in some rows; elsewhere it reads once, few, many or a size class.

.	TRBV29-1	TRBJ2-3	CSVAQVSSTDTQYF
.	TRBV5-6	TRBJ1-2	CASSLGGAIYGYTF
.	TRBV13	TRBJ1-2	CASSTRTAVLSYGYTF
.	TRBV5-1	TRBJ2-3	CASSLSRSPDTQYF
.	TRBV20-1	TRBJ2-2	CSANRGAAGVATGELFF
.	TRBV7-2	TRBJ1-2	CASSLVGLRQVNYGYTF
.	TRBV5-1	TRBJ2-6	CASSPGQGASGANVLTF
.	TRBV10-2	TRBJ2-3	CASMKISTDTQYF
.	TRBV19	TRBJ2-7	CASSRGAGLSYEQYF
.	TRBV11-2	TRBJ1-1	CASSLLGPTEAFF
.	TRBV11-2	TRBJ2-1	CASRIVQGAHEQFF
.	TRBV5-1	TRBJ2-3	CASGTDSDTQYF
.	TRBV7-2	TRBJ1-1	CASSQTGSGYTEAFF
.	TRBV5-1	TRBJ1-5	CASSLAETGSGQPQHF
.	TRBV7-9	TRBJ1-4	CASSLGDWGVNEKLFF
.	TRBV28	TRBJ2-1	CASRGGVHEQFF
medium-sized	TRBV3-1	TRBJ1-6	CASTRQGGNSPLHF
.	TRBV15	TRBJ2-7	CATSSRFSEQYF
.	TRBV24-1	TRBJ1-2	CATSDLSRGNGYTF
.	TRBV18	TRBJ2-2	CASSQILTGRTGELFF
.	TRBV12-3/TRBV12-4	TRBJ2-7	CASRGPAYEQYF
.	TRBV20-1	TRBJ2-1	CSARDHLVSPYNEQFF
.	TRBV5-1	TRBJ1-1	CASSLTLDSLSEAFF
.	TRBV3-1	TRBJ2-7	CASSRSDGGGSYEQYF